The T cell receptor (beta chain) described here comes from a study of T cell repertoires in cytomegalovirus infection. Study details: Public TCR beta signatures marked donors with CMV infection and the matching HLA.

This clonotype was seen at least ten times. Its specificity is unknown. From the reads, TCRdb called clonotypes with MiXCR, one entry per CDR3 protein. This table has about 460,000 distinct CDR3 sequences, 11% appearing once. Findings and caveats of the study: CMV-specific TCR beta clonotypes restricted by HLA-C were the ones dominating the ex vivo response. Summed frequency of public TCR beta families distinguished CMV carriers with the relevant HLA.

This CDR3 has 14 residues. V dropped 4 bases and J dropped 0 bases, with 9 bases sitting between them. In germline, CDR1 is SGHNT, CDR2 YENEEA. The TCR comes from a human donor in good health (CMV status not recorded). Some clones in this sample may be carry-over from other donors' samples. The chain has TRBV11-3 and TRBJ1-1, with D unresolved. The specimen was PBMCs. The CDR3 reads CASSSTHMNTEAFF. The CDR3 DNA reads TGTGCCAGCAGCTCGACGCACATGAACACTGAAGCTTTCTTT.